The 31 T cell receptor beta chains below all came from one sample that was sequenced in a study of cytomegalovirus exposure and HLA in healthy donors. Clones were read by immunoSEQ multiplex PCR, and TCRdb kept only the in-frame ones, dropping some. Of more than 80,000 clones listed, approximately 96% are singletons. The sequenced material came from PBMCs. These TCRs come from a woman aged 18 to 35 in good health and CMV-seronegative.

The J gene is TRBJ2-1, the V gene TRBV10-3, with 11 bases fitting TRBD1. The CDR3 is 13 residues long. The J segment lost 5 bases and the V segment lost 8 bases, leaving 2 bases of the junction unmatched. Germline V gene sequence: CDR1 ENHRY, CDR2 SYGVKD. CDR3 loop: CAIGGQGDNEQFF. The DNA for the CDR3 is TGTGCCATCGGGGGACAGGGGGACAATGAGCAGTTCTTC.

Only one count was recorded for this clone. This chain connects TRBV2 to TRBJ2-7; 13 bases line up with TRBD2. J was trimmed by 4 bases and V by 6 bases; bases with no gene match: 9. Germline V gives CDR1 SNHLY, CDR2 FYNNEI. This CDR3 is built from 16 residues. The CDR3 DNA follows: TGTGCCAGCAGCAGAACCGGGACTAGCGGGACTTACGAGCAGTACTTC. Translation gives CASSRTGTSGTYEQYF.

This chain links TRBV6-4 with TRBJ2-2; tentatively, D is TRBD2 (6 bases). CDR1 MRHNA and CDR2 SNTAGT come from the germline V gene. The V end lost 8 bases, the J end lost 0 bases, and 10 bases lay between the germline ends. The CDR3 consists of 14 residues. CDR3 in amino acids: CASERTTNTGELFF. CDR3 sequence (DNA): TGTGCCAGCGAGCGGACTACGAACACCGGGGAGCTGTTTTTT.

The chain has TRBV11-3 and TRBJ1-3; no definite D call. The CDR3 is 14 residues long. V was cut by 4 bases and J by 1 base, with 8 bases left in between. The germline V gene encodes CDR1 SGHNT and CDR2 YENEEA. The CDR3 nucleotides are TGTGCCAGCAGCTCAACAGATTCTGGAAACACCATATATTTT. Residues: CASSSTDSGNTIYF.

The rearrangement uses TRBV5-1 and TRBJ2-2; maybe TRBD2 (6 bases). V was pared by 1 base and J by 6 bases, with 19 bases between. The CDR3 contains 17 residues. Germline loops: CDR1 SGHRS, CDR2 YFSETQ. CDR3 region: CASSLYERGTYAGELFF. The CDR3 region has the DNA TGCGCCAGCAGCTTGTACGAACGGGGGACTTACGCCGGGGAGCTGTTTTTT.

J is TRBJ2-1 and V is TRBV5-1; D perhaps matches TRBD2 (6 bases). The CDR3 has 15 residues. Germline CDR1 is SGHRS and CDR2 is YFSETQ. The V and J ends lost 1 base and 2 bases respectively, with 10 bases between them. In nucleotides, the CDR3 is TGCGCCAGCAGCTTGCCTAGCGCGACCTACAATGAGCAGTTCTTC. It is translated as CASSLPSATYNEQFF.

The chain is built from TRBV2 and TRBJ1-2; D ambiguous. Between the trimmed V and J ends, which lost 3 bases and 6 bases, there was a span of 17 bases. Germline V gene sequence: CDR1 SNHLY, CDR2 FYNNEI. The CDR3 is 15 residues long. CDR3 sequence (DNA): TGTGCCAGCAGTGAGGAGGTTCGCGTACCCAATGGCTACACCTTC. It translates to CASSEEVRVPNGYTF.

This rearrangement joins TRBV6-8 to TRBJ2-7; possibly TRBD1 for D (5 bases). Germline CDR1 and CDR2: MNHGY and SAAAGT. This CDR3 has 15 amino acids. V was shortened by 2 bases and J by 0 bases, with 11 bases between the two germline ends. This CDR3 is CASSYRRDPSYEQYF. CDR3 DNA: TGTGCCAGCAGTTACCGCAGGGATCCCTCCTACGAGCAGTACTTC.

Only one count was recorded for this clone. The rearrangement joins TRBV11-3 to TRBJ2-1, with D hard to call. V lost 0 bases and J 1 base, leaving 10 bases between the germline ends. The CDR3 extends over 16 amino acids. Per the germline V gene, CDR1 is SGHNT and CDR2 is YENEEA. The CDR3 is CASSLDGQSSYNEQFF. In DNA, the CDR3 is TGTGCCAGCAGCTTAGATGGGCAGTCATCCTACAATGAGCAGTTCTTC. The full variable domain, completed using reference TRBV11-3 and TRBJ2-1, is EAGVVQSPRYKIIEKKQPVAFWCNPISGHNTLYWYLQNLGQGPELLIRYENEEAVDDSQLPKDRFSAERLKGVDSTLKIQPAELGDSAVYLCASSLDGQSSYNEQFFGPGTRLTVL.

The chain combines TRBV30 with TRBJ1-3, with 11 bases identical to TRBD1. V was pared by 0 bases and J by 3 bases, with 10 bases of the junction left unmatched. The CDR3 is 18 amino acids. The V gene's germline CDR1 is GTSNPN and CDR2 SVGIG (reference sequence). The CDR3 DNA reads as TGTGCCTGGAGTGTTTCCAGGACAGGGGGCTTAGGTGGAAACACCATATATTTT. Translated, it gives CAWSVSRTGGLGGNTIYF.

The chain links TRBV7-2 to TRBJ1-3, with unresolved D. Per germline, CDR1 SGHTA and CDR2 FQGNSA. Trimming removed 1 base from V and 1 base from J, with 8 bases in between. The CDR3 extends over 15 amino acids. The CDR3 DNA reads TGTGCCAGCAGCTTAGGAGCTGGTTCTGGAAACACCATATATTTT. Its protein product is CASSLGAGSGNTIYF.

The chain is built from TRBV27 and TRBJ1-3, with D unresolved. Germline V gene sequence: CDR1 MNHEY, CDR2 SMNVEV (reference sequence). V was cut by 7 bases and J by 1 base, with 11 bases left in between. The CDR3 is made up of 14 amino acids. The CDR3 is CASTSGGSGNTIYF. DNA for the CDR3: TGTGCCAGCACCAGCGGAGGGTCTGGAAACACCATATATTTT.

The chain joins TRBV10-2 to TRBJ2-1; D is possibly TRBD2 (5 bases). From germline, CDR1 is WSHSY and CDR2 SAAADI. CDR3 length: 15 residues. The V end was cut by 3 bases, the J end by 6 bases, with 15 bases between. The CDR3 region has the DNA TGCGCCAGCAGTGATTTAGGTGGAGGTCGCAATGAGCAGTTCTTC. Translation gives CASSDLGGGRNEQFF.

CDR3 DNA sequence: TGTGCCTGGAGTGTACCATGGACAGAGAACACTGAAGCTTTCTTT. Protein sequence: CAWSVPWTENTEAFF. This chain links TRBV30 with TRBJ1-1, with TRBD1 as a possible D gene (6 bases). CDR1 and CDR2 from the germline V gene are GTSNPN and SVGIG (reference sequence). V lost 0 bases and J lost 1, with 12 bases in between. This CDR3 has 15 amino acids.

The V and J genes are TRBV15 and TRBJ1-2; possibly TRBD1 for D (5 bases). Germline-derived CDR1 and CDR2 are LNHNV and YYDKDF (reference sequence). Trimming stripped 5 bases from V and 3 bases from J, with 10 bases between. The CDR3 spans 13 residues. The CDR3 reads CATSASRDYGYTF. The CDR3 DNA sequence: TGTGCCACCAGCGCCTCCAGGGACTATGGCTACACCTTC. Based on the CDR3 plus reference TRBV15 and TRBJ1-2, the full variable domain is DAMVIQNPRYQVTQFGKPVTLSCSQTLNHNVMYWYQQKSSQAPKLLFHYYDKDFNNEADTPDNFQSRRPNTSFCFLDIRSPGLGDTAMYLCATSASRDYGYTFGSGTRLTVV.

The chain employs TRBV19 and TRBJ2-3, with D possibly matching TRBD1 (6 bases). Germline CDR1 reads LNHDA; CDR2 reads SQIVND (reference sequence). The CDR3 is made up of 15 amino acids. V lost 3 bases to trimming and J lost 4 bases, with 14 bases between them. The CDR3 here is CASSMWWTVSDTQYF. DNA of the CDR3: TGTGCCAGTAGTATGTGGTGGACAGTTTCAGATACGCAGTATTTT.

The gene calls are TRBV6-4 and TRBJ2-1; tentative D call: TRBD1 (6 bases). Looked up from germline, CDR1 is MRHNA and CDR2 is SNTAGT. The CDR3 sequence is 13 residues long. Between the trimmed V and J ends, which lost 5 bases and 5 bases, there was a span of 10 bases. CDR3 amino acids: CASSPTGNNEQFF. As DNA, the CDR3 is TGTGCCAGCAGTCCCACAGGGAACAATGAGCAGTTCTTC.

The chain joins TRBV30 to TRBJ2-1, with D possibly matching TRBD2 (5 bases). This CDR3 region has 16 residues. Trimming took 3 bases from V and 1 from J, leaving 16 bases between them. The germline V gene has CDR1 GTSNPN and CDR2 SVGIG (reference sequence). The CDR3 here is CAWRGSRTLSYNEQFF. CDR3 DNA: TGTGCCTGGAGGGGGAGTAGGACTTTATCCTACAATGAGCAGTTCTTC.

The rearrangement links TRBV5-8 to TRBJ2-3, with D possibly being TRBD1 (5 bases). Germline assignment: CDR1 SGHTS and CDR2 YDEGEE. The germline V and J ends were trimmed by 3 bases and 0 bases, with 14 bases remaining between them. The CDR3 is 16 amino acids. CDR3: CASSSRQTSSTDTQYF. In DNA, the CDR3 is TGTGCCAGCAGCTCTAGACAGACCTCTAGCACAGATACGCAGTATTTT.

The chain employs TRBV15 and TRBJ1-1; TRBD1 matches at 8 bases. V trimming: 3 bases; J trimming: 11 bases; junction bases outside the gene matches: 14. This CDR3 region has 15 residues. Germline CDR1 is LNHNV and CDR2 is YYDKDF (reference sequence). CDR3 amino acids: CATSRTSGQVLTAFF. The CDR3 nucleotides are TGTGCCACCAGCAGGACTTCGGGACAGGTCCTCACGGCTTTCTTT.

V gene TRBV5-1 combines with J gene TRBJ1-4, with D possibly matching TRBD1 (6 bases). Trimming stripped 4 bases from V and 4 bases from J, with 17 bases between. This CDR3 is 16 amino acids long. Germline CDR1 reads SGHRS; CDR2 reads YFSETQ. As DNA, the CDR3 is TGCGCCAGCAGCGCCCTTACAGGGATTTTTAATGAAAAACTGTTTTTT. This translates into CASSALTGIFNEKLFF.

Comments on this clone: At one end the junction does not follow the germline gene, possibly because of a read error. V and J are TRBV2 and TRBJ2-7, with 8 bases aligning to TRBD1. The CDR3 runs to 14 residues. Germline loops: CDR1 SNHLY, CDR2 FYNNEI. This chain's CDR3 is CARSGQGNYHEQYF. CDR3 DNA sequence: TGTGCCAGAAGTGGACAGGGAAATTATCACGAGCAGTACTTC.

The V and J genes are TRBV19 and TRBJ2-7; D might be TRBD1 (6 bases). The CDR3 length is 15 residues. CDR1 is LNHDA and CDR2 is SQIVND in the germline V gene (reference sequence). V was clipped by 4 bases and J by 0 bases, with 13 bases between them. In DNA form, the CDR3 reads TGTGCCAGTAGTACAGGGGATTGGAGCTCCTACGAGCAGTACTTC. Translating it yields CASSTGDWSSYEQYF.

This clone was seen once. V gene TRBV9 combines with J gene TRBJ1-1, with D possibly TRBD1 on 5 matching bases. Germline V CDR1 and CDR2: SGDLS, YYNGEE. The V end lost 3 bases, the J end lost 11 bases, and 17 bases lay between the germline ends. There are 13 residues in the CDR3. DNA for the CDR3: TGTGCCAGCAGCGGATCGACAGCCGCGCGGGCTTTCTTT. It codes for CASSGSTAARAFF.

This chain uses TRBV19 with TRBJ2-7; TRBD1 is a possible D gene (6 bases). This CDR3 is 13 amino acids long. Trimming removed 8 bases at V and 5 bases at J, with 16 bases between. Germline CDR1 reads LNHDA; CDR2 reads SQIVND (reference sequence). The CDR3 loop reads CASGETGKHEQYF. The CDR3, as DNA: TGTGCCAGTGGGGAAACAGGGAAACACGAGCAGTACTTC.

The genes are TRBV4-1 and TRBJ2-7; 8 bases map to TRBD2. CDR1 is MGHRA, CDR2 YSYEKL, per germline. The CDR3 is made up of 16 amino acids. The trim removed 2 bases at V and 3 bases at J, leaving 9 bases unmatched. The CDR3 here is CASSQSVASGRYEQYF. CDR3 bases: TGCGCCAGCAGCCAAAGTGTGGCTAGCGGGCGCTACGAGCAGTACTTC.

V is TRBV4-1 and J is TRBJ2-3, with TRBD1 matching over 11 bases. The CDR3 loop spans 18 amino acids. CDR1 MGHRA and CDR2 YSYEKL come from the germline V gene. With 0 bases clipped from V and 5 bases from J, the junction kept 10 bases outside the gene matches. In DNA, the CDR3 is TGCGCCAGCAGCCAAGAGTTGGGGACAGGGGGTACTCGAGATACGCAGTATTTT. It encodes CASSQELGTGGTRDTQYF.

This chain's CDR3 is CASSYRQSFNYGYTF. CDR3 nucleotides: TGTGCCAGCAGTTATCGACAGAGCTTCAACTATGGCTACACCTTC. This sequence joins TRBV6-5 and TRBJ1-2, with D perhaps matching TRBD1 (5 bases). The germline V gene has CDR1 MNHEY and CDR2 SVGAGI. This CDR3 region has 15 residues. V lost 3 bases to trimming and J lost 2 bases, with 13 bases between them.

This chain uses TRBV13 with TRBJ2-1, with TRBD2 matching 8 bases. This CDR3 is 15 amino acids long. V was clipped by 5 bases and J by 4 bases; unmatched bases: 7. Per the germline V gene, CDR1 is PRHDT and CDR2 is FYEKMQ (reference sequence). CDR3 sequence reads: CASSPGLVNYNEQFF. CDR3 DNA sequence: TGTGCCAGCAGCCCGGGACTAGTGAATTACAATGAGCAGTTCTTC.

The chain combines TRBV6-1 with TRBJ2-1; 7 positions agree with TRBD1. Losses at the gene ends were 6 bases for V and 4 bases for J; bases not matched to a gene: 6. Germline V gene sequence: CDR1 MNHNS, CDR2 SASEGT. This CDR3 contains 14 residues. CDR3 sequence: CASRHRGPYNEQFF. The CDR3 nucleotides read TGTGCCAGCAGACACAGGGGTCCTTACAATGAGCAGTTCTTC.

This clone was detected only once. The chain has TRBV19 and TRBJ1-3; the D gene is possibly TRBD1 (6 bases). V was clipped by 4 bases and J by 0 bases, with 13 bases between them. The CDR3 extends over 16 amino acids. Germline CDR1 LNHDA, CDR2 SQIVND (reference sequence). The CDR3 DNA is TGTGCCAGTAGTAGCAGGGGCCAGGACTCTGGAAACACCATATATTTT. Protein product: CASSSRGQDSGNTIYF.